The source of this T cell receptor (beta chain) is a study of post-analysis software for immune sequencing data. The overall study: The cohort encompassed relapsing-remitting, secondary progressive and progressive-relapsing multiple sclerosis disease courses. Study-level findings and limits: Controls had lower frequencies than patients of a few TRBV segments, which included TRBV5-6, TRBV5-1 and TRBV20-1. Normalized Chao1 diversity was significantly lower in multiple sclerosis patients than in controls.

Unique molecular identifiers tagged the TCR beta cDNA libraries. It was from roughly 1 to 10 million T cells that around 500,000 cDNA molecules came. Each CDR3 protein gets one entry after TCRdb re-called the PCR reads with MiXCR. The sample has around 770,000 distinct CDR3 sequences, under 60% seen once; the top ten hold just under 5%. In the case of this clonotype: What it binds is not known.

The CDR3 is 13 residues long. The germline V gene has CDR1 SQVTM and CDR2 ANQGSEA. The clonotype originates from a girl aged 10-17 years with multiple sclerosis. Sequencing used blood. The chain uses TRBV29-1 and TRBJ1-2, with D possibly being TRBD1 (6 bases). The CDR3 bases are TGCACCGATGATAGGGGGGCAAGCGATGGCTACACCTTC. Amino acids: CTDDRGASDGYTF.